This paragraph covers one T cell receptor (beta chain) sequence. The antigen is not known. This entry belongs to a study of vaccination and CD4 T cells after COVID-19. Study information: The stimulating agents, overlapping spike peptides, came from SARS-CoV-2, HCoV-NL63, HCoV-OC43 and HCoV-229E.

V was cut by 1 base and J by 4 bases, with 16 bases left in between. CDR1 DFQATT and CDR2 SNEGSKA come from the germline V gene (reference sequence). The CDR3 is 15 residues long. Stated time point: late sampling 161 to 241 days after vaccination in a few convalescent patients. Sample treatment: roughly 10-day PBMC culture with coronavirus spike peptide pools or control peptides (ViraFEST assay). General study findings and limits: In convalescent patients, a median about 86% of post-vaccine SARS-CoV-2-reactive clones appeared only after vaccination.

The Oncomine TCR Beta short-read assay was applied to DNA of cultured CD4+ T cells. MiXCR was run by TCRdb on the PCR reads, yielding one entry per CDR3 protein. The sample includes 23,000 or so distinct CDR3 sequences, roughly 29% seen only once; the top ten take approximately 2.8%. The source is a human donor who had recovered from COVID-19. The chain employs TRBV20-1 and TRBJ1-2; D possibly corresponds to TRBD1 (6 bases). Sample: CD4+ T cells from blood, cultured in vitro, taken about 7 months after SARS-CoV-2 vaccination. The CDR3: CSARVRDTGSYGYTF. CDR3 DNA: TGCAGTGCTAGAGTGCGGGACACAGGATCCTATGGCTACACCTTC.